This is a list of T cell receptor beta chains from one sample in a study of early T cells in non-severe SARS-CoV-2 infection. Via MiXCR, TCRdb re-called the 5' RACE reads, giving one row per CDR3 protein. The sample gives over 50,000 distinct CDR3 sequences, about a tenth of which show up once; 1.5% to 2% is in the top ten. Sequenced sample: whole blood. Source of these receptors: an adult who was a healthcare worker with PCR-confirmed SARS-CoV-2 infection or an uninfected control (not recorded which). Both conserved end residues are part of each CDR3. D genes are given only for firm matches. Clone size is stated in some rows and not others, as once, few, many or a class when expanded.

TRBJ1-1 | TRBD1 | TRBV29-1 | few | TGCAGCGTTCCGAACCGGGACAGGGATACTGAAGCTTTCTTT | CSVPNRDRDTEAFF
TRBJ2-5 | NA | TRBV5-4 | many | TGTGCCAGCAGCCCACGGGCGGCCCAAGAGACCCAGTACTTC | CASSPRAAQETQYF
TRBJ2-7 | TRBD1 | TRBV29-1 | many | TGCAGCGTTGAAGACAGGGGGTCCTCCTACGAGCAGTACTTC | CSVEDRGSSYEQYF
TRBJ1-5 | NA | TRBV5-1 | many | TGCGCCAGCAGCTTGGGTGAAGGGGGAAAGCAGCCCCAGCATTTT | CASSLGEGGKQPQHF
TRBJ1-1 | NA | TRBV29-1 | many | TGCAGCGTTCTCAAGTTTGGAGCTTTCTTT | CSVLKFGAFF
TRBJ1-6 | NA | TRBV5-1 | many | TGCGCCAGCAGCTTGGTTGGGTATAATTCACCCCTCCACTTT | CASSLVGYNSPLHF
TRBJ1-5 | NA | TRBV20-1 | many | TGCAGTGCTAGAGATCGACAGCCCCAGCATTTT | CSARDRQPQHF
TRBJ1-2 | NA | TRBV27 | NA | TGTGCCAGCAGTCCCAAAGGTTACACTAACTATGGCTACACCTTC | CASSPKGYTNYGYTF
TRBJ2-1 | TRBD2 | TRBV7-6 | few | TGTGCCAGCAGCAGACCTCGTACGGCTAGCGGGGAGGTTGAGCAGTTCTTC | CASSRPRTASGEVEQFF
TRBJ2-1 | TRBD2 | TRBV11-3 | many | TGTGCCAGCAGCTTAGGAAGCGGGACTAGTGGCCATGAGCAGTTCTTC | CASSLGSGTSGHEQFF
TRBJ1-1 | NA | TRBV6-2/TRBV6-3 | few | TGTGCCAGCAGCCGGAACTTCGGGGCGATGAATTTGAACACTGAAGCTTTCTTT | CASSRNFGAMNLNTEAFF
TRBJ1-2 | TRBD1 | TRBV7-9 | many | TGTGCCAGCAGCCCGGACAGGGAAGGTGGCTACACCTTC | CASSPDREGGYTF
TRBJ1-3 | NA | TRBV10-2 | many | TGCGCCAGCAGTGAAAACAATGGAAACACCATATATTTT | CASSENNGNTIYF
TRBJ2-7 | TRBD2 | TRBV7-6 | many | TGTGCCAGCAGCCGCTACCCGGGACTAGCAACCTACGAGCAGTACTTC | CASSRYPGLATYEQYF
TRBJ2-7 | NA | TRBV12-5 | few | TGTGCTAGTGGTTCCCCGGGCGTGAGATACGAGCAGTACTTC | CASGSPGVRYEQYF
TRBJ1-5 | NA | TRBV5-5 | many | TGTGCCAGCAGCCTTGACGGGATGAGCAATCAGCCCCAGCATTTT | CASSLDGMSNQPQHF
TRBJ2-3 | TRBD2 | TRBV5-4 | many | TGTGCCAGCAGCTTTCCGGGACTAACTCCCACAGATACGCAGTATTTT | CASSFPGLTPTDTQYF
TRBJ2-3 | TRBD2 | TRBV6-2/TRBV6-3 | NA | TGTGCCAGCAGTAGCGGGGGGGCCTCCGCGCAGTATTTT | CASSSGGASAQYF
TRBJ2-1 | NA | TRBV20-1 | many | TGCAGTGCGCTCACCCTAAAGAGGACCTACAATGAGCAGTTCTTC | CSALTLKRTYNEQFF
TRBJ2-7 | TRBD1 | TRBV28 | many | TGTGCCAGTCAACCCGGGGACAGGGCCTACGAGCAGTACTTC | CASQPGDRAYEQYF
TRBJ1-1 | NA | TRBV5-1 | many | TGCGCCAGCAGTCTGGCAGGTGGGAGCACTGAAGCTTTCTTT | CASSLAGGSTEAFF
TRBJ1-4 | NA | TRBV29-1 | many | TGCAGCGCAAACAGGGCTCCTAATGAAAAACTGTTTTTT | CSANRAPNEKLFF
TRBJ2-2 | NA | TRBV7-9 | NA | TGTGCCAGCAGCTTCGAGGGGACCGGGGAGCTGTTTTTT | CASSFEGTGELFF
TRBJ2-2 | NA | TRBV3-1 | NA | TGTGCCAGCAGCCAAGTACTACAGGGTCCTGGGACCGGGGAGCTGTTTTTT | CASSQVLQGPGTGELFF
TRBJ2-3 | TRBD2 | TRBV7-2 | many | TGTGCCAGCAGGGGTGGACTAGCGGACACAGATACGCAGTATTTT | CASRGGLADTDTQYF
TRBJ1-1 | NA | TRBV10-3 | many | TGTGCCGTCCAGGGTCCTGGGGACACTGAAGCTTTCTTT | CAVQGPGDTEAFF
TRBJ2-7 | TRBD1 | TRBV14 | few | TGTGCCAGCAGCCAACAGGGGGCTGGCTTTGAGAGTGGGCAGTACTTC | CASSQQGAGFESGQYF
TRBJ2-2 | NA | TRBV6-1 | many | TGTGCCAGCAGAGATCCCACCGGGGAGCTGTTTTTT | CASRDPTGELFF
TRBJ2-5 | TRBD1 | TRBV25-1 | NA | TGTGCCAGCAGTGACCGACAGGGGAACCAAGAGACCCAGTACTTC | CASSDRQGNQETQYF
TRBJ2-7 | TRBD2 | TRBV7-3 | few | TGTGCCAGCAGCTTCGGACTAGGCTACGAGCAGTACTTC | CASSFGLGYEQYF
TRBJ2-2 | TRBD2 | TRBV27 | many | TGTGCCAGCGCACAGCGGGGGCCGGGCACCGGGGAGCTGTTTTTT | CASAQRGPGTGELFF
TRBJ1-3 | NA | TRBV12-5 | many | TGTGCTAGTGGTTTGACCCGAACGAGAGGAGCCTCTGGAAACACCATATATTTT | CASGLTRTRGASGNTIYF
TRBJ1-1 | NA | TRBV12-5 | few | TGTGCTAGTGGTTTGGAGAACACTGAAGCTTTCTTT | CASGLENTEAFF
TRBJ1-1 | TRBD1 | TRBV20-1 | NA | TGCAGTGCTAGCCGGGGACAGGCTGAAGCTTTCTTT | CSASRGQAEAFF
TRBJ2-5 | NA | TRBV12-3/TRBV12-4 | few | TGTGCCACCTCGGCTACCCCCCGGGAGACCCAGTACTTC | CATSATPRETQYF
TRBJ1-2 | NA | TRBV3-1 | few | TGTGCCAGCAGCCAAGGCAGGGGAAGCTATGGCTACACCTTC | CASSQGRGSYGYTF
TRBJ1-2 | NA | TRBV7-2 | NA | TGTGCCAGCAGCTCGGACGGAGCTAACTATGGCTACACCTTC | CASSSDGANYGYTF
TRBJ2-2 | NA | TRBV19 | many | TGTGCCAGTAGTATGACGGGGACCGGGGAGCTGTTTTTT | CASSMTGTGELFF
TRBJ2-5 | NA | TRBV5-6 | NA | TGTGCCAGCAGCTTCGGACAGCCAGAACAAGAGACCCAGTACTTC | CASSFGQPEQETQYF
TRBJ2-3 | NA | TRBV7-9 | few | TGTGCCAGCAGCACCGCGGCTGGCACAGATACGCAGTATTTT | CASSTAAGTDTQYF
TRBJ2-7 | TRBD1 | TRBV20-1 | few | TGCAGTGCTCCCGCCAGGGACAGGGGCTACGAGCAGTACTTC | CSAPARDRGYEQYF
TRBJ2-2 | NA | TRBV12-3/TRBV12-4 | few | TGTGCCAGCAGTTCCGAGCGAGTCCCGGTACCCGGGGAGCTGTTTTTT | CASSSERVPVPGELFF
TRBJ2-3 | TRBD2 | TRBV9 | few | TGTGCCAGCAGCGTAGATAGGCGGGGGGCAGGTACAGATACGCAGTATTTT | CASSVDRRGAGTDTQYF
TRBJ2-1 | NA | TRBV11-2 | many | TGTGCCAGCAGCTTACTCCGGGGTTCCTACAATGAGCAGTTCTTC | CASSLLRGSYNEQFF
TRBJ2-3 | NA | TRBV9 | few | TGTGCCAGCAGCGTAGGCGGGGGCTCACTCACAGATACGCAGTATTTT | CASSVGGGSLTDTQYF
TRBJ2-2 | NA | TRBV7-2 | many | TGTGCCAGCAGGGAGACGAACACCGGGGAGCTGTTTTTT | CASRETNTGELFF
TRBJ2-3 | TRBD2 | TRBV20-1 | NA | TGCAGTGCGTTAGCGGGAAGCACAGATACGCAGTATTTT | CSALAGSTDTQYF